This T cell receptor (beta chain) was profiled in a study of PD-L1 blockade in urothelial cancer. At the level of the study: Males with bladder-origin urothelial cancer made up about 85% of the roughly 29 patients. Counts from blood samples showed a median of roughly 150,000 T cells.

The repertoire was sequenced with immunoSEQ multiplex PCR; TCRdb's copy has only in-frame clones and lacks some. The sample holds about 120,000 clones; about 83% are singletons and the top ten take roughly 2.6%. Study conclusions and caveats: More expansion of tumor-associated blood clones, seen at 3 weeks, marked durable-benefit patients.

Trimming took 0 bases from V and 2 from J, leaving 5 bases between them. Germline-derived CDR1 and CDR2 are SGHRS and YFSETQ. CDR3 length equals 13 residues. On this clone: Its matching antigen is unknown.

Regarding time point: peripheral blood 6 weeks after treatment start. Diagnoses among patients were locally advanced or metastatic urothelial carcinoma. V and J are TRBV5-1 and TRBJ1-2; D unclear. The receptor was derived from a man over 45 with urothelial cancer. Sequences were derived from PBMCs, sampled around atezolizumab (anti-PD-L1) treatment. CDR3 DNA sequence: TGCGCCAGCAGCTTGGGAGTAAACTATGGCTACACCTTC. This encodes CASSLGVNYGYTF.